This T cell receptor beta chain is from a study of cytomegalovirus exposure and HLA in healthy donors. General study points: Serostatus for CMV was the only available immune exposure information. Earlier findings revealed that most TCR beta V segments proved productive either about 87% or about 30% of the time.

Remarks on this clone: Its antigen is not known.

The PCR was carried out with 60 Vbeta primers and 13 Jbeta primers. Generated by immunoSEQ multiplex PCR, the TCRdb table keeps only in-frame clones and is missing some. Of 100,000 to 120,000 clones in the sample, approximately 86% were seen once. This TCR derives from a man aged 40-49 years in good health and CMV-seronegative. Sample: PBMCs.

CDR3 sequence (DNA): TGTGCCAGCAGCTTAGACAGGGAGGCCTACAATGAGCAGTTCTTC. Translated, it gives CASSLDREAYNEQFF. The V and J genes are TRBV11-2 and TRBJ2-1, with D possibly TRBD2 on 6 matching bases. The ends were cut back, 0 bases at V and 2 bases at J, with 8 bases in the middle. Germline CDR1 SGHAT, CDR2 FQNNGV. The CDR3 sequence is 15 residues long.